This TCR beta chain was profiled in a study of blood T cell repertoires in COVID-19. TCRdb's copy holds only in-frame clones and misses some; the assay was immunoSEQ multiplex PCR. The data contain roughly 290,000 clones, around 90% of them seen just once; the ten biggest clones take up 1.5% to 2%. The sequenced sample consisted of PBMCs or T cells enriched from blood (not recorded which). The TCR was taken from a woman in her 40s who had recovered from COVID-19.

The CDR3 loop is CASSLGGRASTGELFF. CDR3 sequence (DNA): TGTGCCAGCAGCTTAGGGGGGAGGGCTTCCACCGGGGAGCTGTTTTTT. V and J are TRBV5-4 and TRBJ2-2; tentative D call: TRBD2 (7 bases). This CDR3 has 16 residues. Germline lookup yields CDR1 SGHNT and CDR2 YYREEE (reference sequence). Trimming cost V 2 bases and J 4 bases, with 15 bases left between them.